Below are 22 T cell receptor beta chains sequenced from a single sample in a study of human T cells and chemical hapten exposure. TCRdb independently ran MiXCR on the RACE reads; one entry per CDR3 protein. The repertoire holds about 380,000 distinct CDR3 sequences, with about 6% as singletons. Stated time point: patch test 2, 6 weeks after DPC sensitization. Treatment defined: therapeutic diphenylcyclopropenone sensitization with weekly scalp DPC. Sequenced material: whole blood, taken in connection with sensitization to the hapten diphenylcyclopropenone (DPC). The receptor source for this set is a woman under 30 with alopecia areata. Some clones in this sample may be carry-over from other donors' samples.

The V gene is TRBV18, the J gene TRBJ2-7; possibly TRBD1 for D (6 bases). The CDR3 is 15 residues long. Per the germline V gene, CDR1 is KGHSH and CDR2 is LQKENI. V lost 3 bases to trimming and J lost 2 bases, with 14 bases between them. For the CDR3, the DNA is TGTGCCAGCTCACCTGTACAGGGCATAACCTACGAGCAGTACTTC. Encoded protein: CASSPVQGITYEQYF. Full variable domain (missing parts from reference TRBV18 and TRBJ2-7): NAGVMQNPRHLVRRRGQEARLRCSPMKGHSHVYWYRQLPEEGLKFMVYLQKENIIDESGMPKERFSAEFPKEGPSILRIQQVVRGDSAAYFCASSPVQGITYEQYFGPGTRLTVT.

This clonotype was counted ten times or more. The chain recombines TRBV6-2 or TRBV6-3 with TRBJ1-2, with 7 positions matching TRBD1. The trim removed 5 bases at V and 6 bases at J, leaving 9 bases unmatched. The CDR3 contains 14 residues. Germline V gives CDR1 MNHEY, CDR2 SVGEGT. The CDR3: CASSRQGRNDGYTF. Here the CDR3 DNA reads TGTGCCAGCAGTCGACAGGGCCGCAATGATGGCTACACCTTC.

This clonotype was seen once. The conserved closing phenylalanine or tryptophan is absent in this CDR3, likely reflecting a read error. The chain combines TRBV7-2 with TRBJ1-1; D unresolved. The germline V gene has CDR1 SGHTA and CDR2 FQGNSA. The CDR3 sequence is 15 residues long. V was pared by 2 bases and J by 4 bases, with 14 bases between. CDR3 sequence reads: CASSLNVSPGTEAFL. The CDR3 DNA reads as TGTGCCAGCAGCTTAAACGTTTCTCCGGGCACTGAAGCTTTCCTT.

This chain joins TRBV6-2 or TRBV6-3 and TRBJ2-3; D gene uncertain. From germline, CDR1 is MNHEY and CDR2 SVGEGT. V dropped 1 base and J dropped 6 bases, with 2 bases sitting between them. The length of the CDR3 is 11 residues. The CDR3: CASSYYDTQYF. The CDR3 nucleotides read TGTGCCAGCAGTTACTACGATACGCAGTATTTT.

This clonotype was seen ten or more times. The CDR3 DNA reads TGTGCCAGCAGCCCGGTGGACAGGGGAAGCGGTAACTATGGCTACACCTTC. Amino acids: CASSPVDRGSGNYGYTF. The J gene is TRBJ1-2, the V gene TRBV4-2; 9 bases align to TRBD1. Germline CDR1 and CDR2: LGHNA and YNFKEQ. After removal of 4 bases from V and 1 base from J, the junction contained 10 bases not matched to a gene. CDR3 size: 17 residues.

V gene TRBV7-8 combines with J gene TRBJ2-3, with TRBD1 matching over 7 bases. The CDR3 is 16 amino acids. Germline V gene data show CDR1 as SGHVS and CDR2 as FQNEAQ. V shed 2 bases, J shed 0 bases, and the junction held 5 bases outside the gene matches. The CDR3 region has the DNA TGTGCCAGCAGCTTACTAACAGGGGCCAGCACAGATACGCAGTATTTT. It is translated as CASSLLTGASTDTQYF.

Comments on this clonotype: One end of the junction varies from germline; a read error may be responsible. The chain links TRBV15 to TRBJ2-7; either TRBD1 or TRBD2 may supply D (6 bases each). Germline CDR1 is LNHNV and CDR2 is YYDKDF (reference sequence). This CDR3 has 15 residues. The CDR3 loop reads CATSKEAGDSHEQYF. Here the CDR3 DNA reads TGTGCCACCTCCAAGGAGGCAGGGGACTCCCACGAGCAGTACTTC.

The gene calls are TRBV10-3 and TRBJ2-7; weak D call: TRBD2 (5 bases). V shed 6 bases and J shed 2 bases, with 8 bases lying between them. The CDR3 has 12 amino acids. CDR1 and CDR2 from the germline V gene are ENHRY and SYGVKD. The CDR3 sequence is CAISEGTYEQYF. In nucleotides, the CDR3 is TGTGCCATCAGCGAGGGAACCTACGAGCAGTACTTC.

This clonotype was recorded many times. The chain combines TRBV2 with TRBJ1-1, with D hard to call. CDR1 SNHLY and CDR2 FYNNEI come from the germline V gene. Trimming took off 2 bases at V and 12 bases at J, with 13 bases between the two ends. The CDR3 extends over 12 amino acids. The CDR3 here is CASSESTSLTFF. The CDR3 DNA follows: TGTGCCAGCAGTGAAAGTACCTCTCTAACTTTCTTT.

There are many counts of this clonotype. CDR3 residues: CASSLVGSTGQDYGYTF. Here the CDR3 DNA reads TGTGCCAGCAGCTTAGTGGGATCGACGGGTCAGGACTATGGCTACACCTTC. This chain links TRBV7-9 with TRBJ1-2; D unclear. The CDR3 is 17 residues long. From germline, CDR1 is SEHNR and CDR2 FQNEAQ (reference sequence). Deletions cut 1 base from V and 3 bases from J, with 18 bases between.

The chain combines TRBV5-5 with TRBJ2-1, with D uncertain. Looked up from germline, CDR1 is SGHKS and CDR2 is YYEKEE (reference sequence). The CDR3 length is 15 residues. Trimming pared 2 bases from V and 2 bases from J, leaving 11 bases between. CDR3 amino acids: CASSFRTPPYNEQFF. The CDR3 coding sequence is TGTGCCAGCAGCTTTCGGACCCCTCCCTACAATGAGCAGTTCTTC.

This clonotype was picked up many times. The chain uses TRBV10-3 and TRBJ1-2; 9 bases align to TRBD1. The CDR3 extends over 12 amino acids. Germline V gene data show CDR1 as ENHRY and CDR2 as SYGVKD. V trimming: 9 bases; J trimming: 6 bases; junction bases outside the gene matches: 5. In DNA form, the CDR3 reads TGTGCCATAGGGGACAGGGTCGATGGCTACACCTTC. Amino acid sequence: CAIGDRVDGYTF.

In the case of this clonotype: The conserved closing phenylalanine or tryptophan is absent in this CDR3, likely reflecting a read error. The CDR3 sequence: CASSLSGLAGFQETQYL. In DNA, the CDR3 is TGCGCCAGCAGCCTCTCGGGGCTAGCGGGGTTTCAAGAGACCCAGTACTTG. The chain is built from TRBV4-1 and TRBJ2-5, with 9 bases matching TRBD2. V trimming: 4 bases; J trimming: 2 bases; junction bases outside the gene matches: 11. The CDR3 is 17 residues long. The germline CDR1 and CDR2 sequences are MGHRA and YSYEKL.

The J gene is TRBJ1-4, the V gene TRBV12-5; D gene ambiguous. This CDR3 has 13 amino acids. The V gene lost 0 bases and the J gene lost 12 bases, with 11 bases spanning the gap. Germline V CDR1 and CDR2: LGHNT, FRNRAP. The CDR3 DNA is TGTGCTAGTGGTTTGGTAACGGAGGCTCAACTGTTTTTT. Translated: CASGLVTEAQLFF.

The genes are TRBV4-1 and TRBJ2-7, with D perhaps TRBD1 or TRBD2 (5 bases each). This CDR3 comprises 16 residues. Trimming took 0 bases from V and 1 from J, leaving 13 bases between them. From germline, CDR1 is MGHRA and CDR2 YSYEKL. The DNA for the CDR3 is TGCGCCAGCAGCCAAGATCGAGGGGAATTATCCTACGAGCAGTACTTC. Translating gives CASSQDRGELSYEQYF.

The rearrangement uses TRBV7-9 and TRBJ2-5; a weak D match, TRBD2 (5 bases). Trimming pared 0 bases from V and 9 bases from J, leaving 5 bases between. Germline V CDR1 and CDR2: SEHNR, FQNEAQ (reference sequence). The CDR3 sequence is 11 residues long. The CDR3 DNA reads TGTGCCAGCAGCTTAGCGGAGGCCCAGTACTTC. It encodes CASSLAEAQYF.

This sequence joins TRBV7-2 and TRBJ2-3; 11 bases match TRBD2. Per the germline V gene, CDR1 is SGHTA and CDR2 is FQGNSA. The CDR3 consists of 15 residues. The ends lost 5 bases at V and 3 bases at J; junction bases unmatched: 4. CDR3 in DNA: TGTGCCAGCAGCAGTAGCGGGGGGGCTACAGATACGCAGTATTTT. The encoded protein is CASSSSGGATDTQYF.

V usage is TRBV12-3 or TRBV12-4 and J usage is TRBJ1-5, with a tentative D call TRBD1 (6 bases). The V and J ends lost 5 bases and 9 bases respectively, with 17 bases between them. The CDR3 is 14 amino acids. This CDR3 is CASSVAGANGPQHF. The DNA for the CDR3 is TGTGCCAGCAGTGTCGCAGGGGCTAACGGGCCCCAGCATTTT.

The gene calls are TRBV25-1 and TRBJ2-5; TRBD2 matches 8 bases. The CDR3 contains 13 residues. Looked up from germline, CDR1 is MGHDK and CDR2 is SYGVNS. Trimming cost V 7 bases and J 4 bases; bases outside gene matches: 5. The CDR3 coding sequence is TGTGCCAGCATGATGGCGGGGGGAGAGACCCAGTACTTC. It specifies CASMMAGGETQYF.

This clonotype was recorded many times. The rearrangement joins TRBV11-3 to TRBJ2-1, with 8 nucleotides matching TRBD2. The length of the CDR3 is 17 residues. V lost 1 base to trimming and J lost 3 bases; unmatched junction nucleotides: 8. Germline CDR1 reads SGHNT; CDR2 reads YENEEA. The CDR3 DNA sequence: TGTGCCAGCAGCTTAGGGGGGCTAGCGGGTCTCTACAATGAGCAGTTCTTC. Translated, it gives CASSLGGLAGLYNEQFF.

The rearrangement links TRBV4-1 to TRBJ1-6; no reliable D call. Per germline, CDR1 MGHRA and CDR2 YSYEKL. CDR3 length equals 18 residues. V was shortened by 0 bases and J by 0 bases, with 12 bases between the two germline ends. The CDR3 DNA is TGCGCCAGCAGCCAAGATAACAGCCCGAGCTCCTATAATTCACCCCTCCACTTT. It is translated as CASSQDNSPSSYNSPLHF.

For this clonotype: This may come from a read error, since a much larger clone is one base off. This chain joins TRBV24-1 and TRBJ1-1, with unresolved D. The CDR3 covers 14 residues. The V gene's germline CDR1 is KGHDR and CDR2 SFDVKD. Trimming removed 4 bases from V and 3 bases from J, with 11 bases in between. The CDR3 DNA is TGTGCCACCAGTGAAAGGGAGGAGGACACTGAAGCTTTCTTT. Translated, it gives CATSEREEDTEAFF.